The 21 T cell receptor beta chains below come from one sample, sequenced in a study of siplizumab effects on memory and regulatory T cells. The data were produced by immunoSEQ multiplex PCR, yet TCRdb's version contains in-frame clones alone and is incomplete. The repertoire holds roughly 100,000 clones, around 97% seen once, with 0.025% to 0.035% in the top ten. The material sequenced was naive CD4+ T cells sorted from blood. The origin of the receptors is a human donor in good health.

Note on this clone: This same CDR3 is encoded by further DNA sequences in the sample. The V gene is TRBV19, the J gene TRBJ2-3; 13 nucleotides agree with TRBD2. The CDR3 is 16 amino acids. Germline lookup yields CDR1 LNHDA and CDR2 SQIVND (reference sequence). J was trimmed by 7 bases and V by 6 bases; bases with no gene match: 10. The CDR3 sequence: CASRPFPGLAGYTQYF. CDR3 DNA: TGTGCCAGTAGGCCCTTCCCGGGACTAGCGGGGTATACGCAGTATTTT.

The CDR3 DNA reads TGCGCCAGCAGCCAAGTACCCCTACTTACCGGGGAGCTGTTTTTT. Translation: CASSQVPLLTGELFF. The rearrangement uses TRBV4-1 and TRBJ2-2; unclear D gene. Germline V gives CDR1 MGHRA, CDR2 YSYEKL. Trimming took 1 base from V and 5 from J, leaving 11 bases between them. This CDR3 has 15 residues.

This clone was found once. The chain couples TRBV7-9 to TRBJ2-7; possibly TRBD2 for D (5 bases). The CDR3 has 12 residues. V was cut by 5 bases and J by 6 bases, with 11 bases left in between. Germline-derived CDR1 and CDR2 are SEHNR and FQNEAQ (reference sequence). CDR3 nucleotide sequence: TGTGCCAGCAGCCGGACTCCCTCCGAGCAGTACTTC. Translated, it gives CASSRTPSEQYF.

The V call is TRBV9, the J call TRBJ1-2; TRBD1 agrees at 10 bases. Germline-derived CDR1 and CDR2 are SGDLS and YYNGEE. The CDR3 runs 13 residues. Trimming at V came to 4 bases and at J to 11 bases, leaving 8 bases not matched to a gene. CDR3 protein: CASSPRTGGKYTF. In nucleotides, the CDR3 is TGTGCCAGCAGCCCCAGGACAGGGGGAAAGTACACCTTC.

The rearrangement joins TRBV7-2 to TRBJ1-6; D is unresolved. Between the trimmed V and J ends, which lost 1 base and 3 bases, there was a span of 4 bases. Per the germline V gene, CDR1 is SGHTA and CDR2 is FQGNSA. The CDR3 loop spans 14 amino acids. The CDR3 DNA sequence: TGTGCCAGCAGCTTAGAAAACTATAATTCACCCCTCCACTTT. Protein product: CASSLENYNSPLHF.

The chain joins TRBV2 to TRBJ1-3; D possibly corresponds to TRBD1 (5 bases). CDR3 length: 15 amino acids. Germline assignment: CDR1 SNHLY and CDR2 FYNNEI. With 2 bases removed from V and 6 bases from J, the gap between germline ends came to 14 bases. CDR3 bases: TGTGCCAGCAGTGAACGCAGGGTTCCTCAAAACACCATATATTTT. This sequence encodes CASSERRVPQNTIYF.

The CDR3 loop reads CASSLSNYGYTF. CDR3 DNA: TGTGCCAGCAGCTTATCTAACTATGGCTACACCTTC. This chain connects TRBV7-2 to TRBJ1-2, with unresolved D. CDR1 is SGHTA and CDR2 is FQGNSA in the germline V gene. Trimming shortened V by 2 bases and J by 0 bases, and 1 base separated the two germline ends. This CDR3 contains 12 residues.

The V gene is TRBV20-1, the J gene TRBJ2-1; no firm D call. The germline V gene has CDR1 DFQATT and CDR2 SNEGSKA (reference sequence). CDR3 length: 11 residues. V was trimmed by 3 bases and J by 6 bases, leaving 6 bases between them. For the CDR3, the DNA is TGCAGTGCTAGGGACCTCAATGAGCAGTTCTTC. This sequence encodes CSARDLNEQFF.

This clone has just a few counts. The chain couples TRBV30 to TRBJ1-1, with D uncertain. The germline CDR1 and CDR2 sequences are GTSNPN and SVGIG (reference sequence). The CDR3 consists of 14 residues. Trimming removed 7 bases from V and 0 bases from J, with 15 bases in between. CDR3 nucleotide sequence: TGTGCCTTTTTAAGTGCAGTGATGAACACTGAAGCTTTCTTT. Protein sequence: CAFLSAVMNTEAFF.

This chain links TRBV5-6 with TRBJ2-3; D is perhaps TRBD1 (6 bases). Germline V gene sequence: CDR1 SGHDT, CDR2 YYEEEE. The CDR3 has 16 amino acids. V lost 1 base to trimming and J lost 2 bases, with 14 bases between them. This chain's CDR3 is CASSLILQGSTDTQYF. The CDR3, as DNA: TGTGCCAGCAGCTTGATTCTTCAGGGGTCCACAGATACGCAGTATTTT.

The rearrangement links TRBV6-5 to TRBJ1-2, with 7 bases fitting TRBD1. The length of the CDR3 is 14 residues. The trim removed 5 bases at V and 4 bases at J, leaving 7 bases unmatched. Germline V gives CDR1 MNHEY, CDR2 SVGAGI. The CDR3: CASSEQGTGYGYTF. Written as DNA, the CDR3 is TGTGCCAGCAGTGAACAGGGGACGGGCTATGGCTACACCTTC.

The chain carries TRBV6-5 and TRBJ1-5; D uncertain. The germline gives CDR1 MNHEY, CDR2 SVGAGI. Between the trimmed V and J ends, which lost 2 bases and 3 bases, there was a span of 8 bases. CDR3 length: 14 residues. In nucleotides, the CDR3 is TGTGCCAGCAGTTACCGCAGGACCAATCAGCCCCAGCATTTT. Protein product: CASSYRRTNQPQHF.

The chain joins TRBV6-5 to TRBJ1-6, with TRBD1 matching over 7 bases. V dropped 6 bases and J dropped 6; count of bases not matched to a gene: 2. The CDR3 runs 13 residues. Germline V gives CDR1 MNHEY, CDR2 SVGAGI. The CDR3: CASRWDSNSPLHF. The CDR3 DNA follows: TGTGCCAGCAGGTGGGACAGTAATTCACCCCTCCACTTT.

The chain recombines TRBV19 with TRBJ2-4, with 7 bases matching TRBD1. The CDR3 consists of 17 residues. CDR1 and CDR2 from the germline V gene are LNHDA and SQIVND (reference sequence). After removal of 5 bases from V and 0 bases from J, the junction contained 10 bases not matched to a gene. The CDR3 DNA sequence: TGTGCCAGTAGTGCCCTTACAGGGGCGCTAGCCAAAAACATTCAGTACTTC. This sequence encodes CASSALTGALAKNIQYF.

The chain uses TRBV19 and TRBJ2-5; 9 bases line up with TRBD2. Germline trimming cut 3 bases from V and 2 bases from J; bases unmatched to any gene: 7. Germline loops: CDR1 LNHDA, CDR2 SQIVND (reference sequence). The CDR3 contains 16 residues. The CDR3 is CASSIWLAGKQETQYF. CDR3 bases: TGTGCCAGTAGTATTTGGCTAGCGGGGAAGCAAGAGACCCAGTACTTC.

The chain employs TRBV9 and TRBJ1-2; tentatively, D is TRBD1 (6 bases). CDR1 and CDR2 from the germline V gene are SGDLS and YYNGEE. The CDR3 length is 16 residues. V was cut by 4 bases and J by 0 bases, with 16 bases left in between. The CDR3 DNA sequence: TGTGCCAGCAGCCGAAACAGGGATGGCACTAACTATGGCTACACCTTC. Translated: CASSRNRDGTNYGYTF.

The chain combines TRBV7-9 with TRBJ2-5, with D hard to call. Per the germline V gene, CDR1 is SEHNR and CDR2 is FQNEAQ (reference sequence). The CDR3 sequence is 13 residues long. V was clipped by 4 bases and J by 5 bases, with 11 bases between them. CDR3 amino acids: CASSYQPTETQYF. CDR3 DNA: TGTGCCAGCAGCTATCAACCCACCGAGACCCAGTACTTC.

V gene TRBV12-5 combines with J gene TRBJ2-7; 8 nucleotides align to TRBD1. J gave up 7 bases and V 0 bases, and 11 bases lay outside the gene matches. The CDR3 is 16 residues long. CDR1 is LGHNT and CDR2 is FRNRAP in the germline V gene. The CDR3 protein is CASGLVAAGGRGEQYF. CDR3 nucleotide sequence: TGTGCTAGTGGTTTGGTAGCGGCAGGGGGCCGGGGGGAGCAGTACTTC. The whole variable domain, remainder taken from reference TRBV12-5 and TRBJ2-7, is DARVTQTPRHKVTEMGQEVTMRCQPILGHNTVFWYRQTMMQGLELLAYFRNRAPLDDSGMPKDRFSAEMPDATLATLKIQPSEPRDSAVYFCASGLVAAGGRGEQYFGPGTRLTVT.

The J gene is TRBJ2-3, the V gene TRBV10-2; no definite D call. Germline CDR1 and CDR2: WSHSY and SAAADI. This CDR3 is built from 16 residues. V shed 6 bases and J shed 0 bases, with 16 bases lying between them. The CDR3: CASSGEHSSSTDTQYF. Written as DNA, the CDR3 is TGCGCCAGCAGCGGAGAGCACAGTTCTAGCACAGATACGCAGTATTTT.

The chain recombines TRBV7-9 with TRBJ1-5; D is ambiguous. V shed 1 base and J shed 4 bases, with 5 bases lying between them. CDR1 and CDR2 (germline): SEHNR, FQNEAQ (reference sequence). The CDR3 runs to 13 residues. CDR3 in DNA: TGTGCCAGCAGCTTAGTCGGGAATCAGCCCCAGCATTTT. Translated, it gives CASSLVGNQPQHF.

CDR3 DNA: TGTGCCAGCAGTCTAACGGGCCCGACGAGCACTGAAGCTTTCTTT. Translated, it gives CASSLTGPTSTEAFF. The chain links TRBV28 to TRBJ1-1; D remains unclear. Germline-derived CDR1 and CDR2 are MDHEN and SYDVKM. Trimming left V 5 bases short and J 4 bases short, with 17 bases between. CDR3 length equals 15 residues.